The subject of this entry is one TCR beta chain. Its antigen is as yet unknown. The V end lost 3 bases, the J end lost 1 base, and 9 bases lay between the germline ends. The CDR3 loop spans 13 amino acids. Germline CDR1 reads DFQATT; CDR2 reads SNEGSKA (reference sequence). TCRdb used MiXCR to reprocess the 5' RACE reads, holding one entry per CDR3 protein. The table shows hundreds of thousands of distinct CDR3 sequences, with roughly 13% occurring only once. The sample comes from a study of CD8 T cells in ankylosing spondylitis. Whole-study findings and limits: For ankylosing spondylitis blood, a TCR beta motif of roughly 8 highly homologous variants appeared characteristic.

Sequencing was carried out using blood, either unsorted or a sorted T cell fraction (not recorded which). The source of this sequence is a male donor with ankylosing spondylitis. The V call is TRBV20-1, the J call TRBJ1-2; D gene unclear. In DNA form, the CDR3 reads TGCAGTGCTAGGGACTCAAGTAACTATGGCTACACCTTC. It codes for CSARDSSNYGYTF.